This TCR beta chain was recorded in a study of blood T cell repertoires in COVID-19 (dated by TCRdb to the early 2020s). Looking at the study overall: The collaborator samples originated in the United States, Italy and Spain and spanned the acute and convalescent phases of COVID-19. The dataset comprised deeply sampled blood TCRbeta repertoires from subjects exposed to, actively infected with, or recovered from COVID-19. The material from the prospective study consisted of cDNA or gDNA derived from T cells, B-cell-depleted T cells, or PBMCs. A freely available public database, intended as a resource for researchers studying the immune response to SARS-CoV-2, is where the repertoires were released. Nearly every sample came with metadata listing a de-identified subject ID, COVID-19 status, age in years and sex. The samples were drawn from two sources: the first 160 participants of the ongoing ImmuneRACE study, and some 1,300 subjects contributed by 6 global collaborators. Where available, HLA class I and class II types were taken from metadata supplied by the sample provider and were not determined by assay-based typing. Broader findings and caveats from the paper: The amount of clinical and demographic metadata varied by source and participant and was provided uncurated.

Each collaborating institution followed its own protocols to collect whole blood in K2EDTA tubes. For TCRbeta analysis, collaborator samples were shipped as frozen whole blood, as isolated PBMCs, or as DNA extracted from either sample type. TCRbeta CDR3 regions were amplified from genomic DNA using the immunoSEQ Assay, a bias-controlled multiplex PCR. On the study's bioinformatics: The number of nucleated cells in each sample was estimated from the amplification of reference gene primers within the assay. Sequence reads were collapsed and filtered to measure the absolute abundance of every unique TCRbeta CDR3 rearrangement. For each sample, productive Simpson clonality was calculated by taking the square root of Simpson's diversity index across productive rearrangements. TCRdb mirrors the immuneACCESS table, restricted to in-frame sequences. Some clones are absent from its copies; in checked studies, under half trace to an unresolved V gene, and the reason for the others is unknown. D and trimming come from the DNA, and the V and J calls and clone size come from that table. The sample records around 41,000 clones, 70% to 90% of which are singletons. The top ten constitute roughly 13% of the sample.

In regard to this clone: Its antigen remains unidentified. No base qualities exist here, and no much larger clone lies one base off it.

The sample comprised peripheral blood. The sequence came from a human donor in a cohort sampled during active COVID-19.

The nucleotides read TGTGCCAGTAGTACTGACAGGTTGGGCCACTATGGCTACACCTTC. Translated, it reads CASSTDRLGHYGYTF. The V and J segments used are TRBV19 and TRBJ1-2; a weak D assignment points to TRBD1 (6 bases agree). The CDR3 numbers 15 residues from cysteine through phenylalanine. The retained sequence is limited to the CDR3, 45 bases, with the frame set at the first base. CDR1 and CDR2 were assigned from the germline V gene (reference sequence) as LNHDA and SQIVND. V is clipped by 4 bases and J by 3 bases, and the sequence between their germline boundaries is 15 bases long. This CDR3, with the reference TRBV19 and TRBJ1-2 proteins standing in past its ends, gives the full variable domain DGGITQSPKYLFRKEGQNVTLSCEQNLNHDAMYWYRQDPGQGLRLIYYSQIVNDFQKGDIAEGYSVSREKKESFPLTVTSAQKNPTAFYLCASSTDRLGHYGYTFGSGTRLTVV.